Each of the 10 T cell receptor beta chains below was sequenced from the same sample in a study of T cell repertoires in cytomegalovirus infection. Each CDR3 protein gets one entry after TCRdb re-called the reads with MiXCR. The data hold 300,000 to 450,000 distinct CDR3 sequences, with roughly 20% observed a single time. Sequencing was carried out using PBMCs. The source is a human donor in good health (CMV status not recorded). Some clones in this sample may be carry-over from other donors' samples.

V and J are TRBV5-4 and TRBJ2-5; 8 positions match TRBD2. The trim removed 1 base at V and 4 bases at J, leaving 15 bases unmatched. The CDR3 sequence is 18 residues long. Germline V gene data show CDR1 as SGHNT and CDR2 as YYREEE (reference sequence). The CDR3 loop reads CASSLPGRSGSTAETQYF. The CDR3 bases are TGTGCCAGCAGCTTGCCGGGACGCAGCGGGAGTACGGCAGAGACCCAGTACTTC.

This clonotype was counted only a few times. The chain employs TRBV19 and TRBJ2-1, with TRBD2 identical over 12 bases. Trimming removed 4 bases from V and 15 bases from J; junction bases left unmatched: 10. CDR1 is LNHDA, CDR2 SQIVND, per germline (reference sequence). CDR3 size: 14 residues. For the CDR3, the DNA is TGTGCCAGTAGTAGCCGACTAGCGGGGGCCGACTTGTTCTTC. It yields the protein CASSSRLAGADLFF.

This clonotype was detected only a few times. Here the CDR3 reads CASSPDGGTSGISEQYF. The CDR3 DNA reads TGTGCCAGCAGCCCCGACGGGGGGACTAGCGGGATAAGCGAGCAGTACTTC. The chain couples TRBV5-6 to TRBJ2-7; 13 positions match TRBD2. This CDR3 region has 17 residues. The J segment lost 6 bases and the V segment lost 4 bases, leaving 13 bases of the junction unmatched. Germline-derived CDR1 and CDR2 are SGHDT and YYEEEE.

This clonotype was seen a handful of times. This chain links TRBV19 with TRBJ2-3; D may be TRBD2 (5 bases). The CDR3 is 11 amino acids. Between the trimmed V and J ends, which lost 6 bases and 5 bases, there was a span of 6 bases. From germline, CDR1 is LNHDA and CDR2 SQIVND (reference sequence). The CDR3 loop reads CASREGDTQYF. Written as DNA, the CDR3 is TGTGCCAGTAGAGAGGGAGATACGCAGTATTTT. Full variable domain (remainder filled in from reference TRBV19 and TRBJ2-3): DGGITQSPKYLFRKEGQNVTLSCEQNLNHDAMYWYRQDPGQGLRLIYYSQIVNDFQKGDIAEGYSVSREKKESFPLTVTSAQKNPTAFYLCASREGDTQYFGPGTRLTVL.

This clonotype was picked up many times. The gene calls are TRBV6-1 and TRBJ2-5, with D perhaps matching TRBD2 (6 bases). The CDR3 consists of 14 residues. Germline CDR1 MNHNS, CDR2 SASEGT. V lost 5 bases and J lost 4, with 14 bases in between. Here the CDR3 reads CASSPWAGRETQYF. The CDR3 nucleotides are TGTGCCAGCAGTCCTTGGGCGGGAAGAGAGACCCAGTACTTC.

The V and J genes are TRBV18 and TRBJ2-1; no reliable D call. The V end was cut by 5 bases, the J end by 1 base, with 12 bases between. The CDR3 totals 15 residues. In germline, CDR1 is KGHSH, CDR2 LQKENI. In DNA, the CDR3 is TGTGCCAGCTCATACTCGGCAGGTTCCTACAATGAGCAGTTCTTC. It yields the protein CASSYSAGSYNEQFF.

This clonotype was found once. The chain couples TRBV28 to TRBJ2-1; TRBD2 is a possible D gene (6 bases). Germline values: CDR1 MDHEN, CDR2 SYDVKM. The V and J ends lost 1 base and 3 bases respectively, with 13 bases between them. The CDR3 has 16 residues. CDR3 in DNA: TGTGCCAGCAGTTTATCGTGGCGGGGTAGCTACAATGAGCAGTTCTTC. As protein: CASSLSWRGSYNEQFF.

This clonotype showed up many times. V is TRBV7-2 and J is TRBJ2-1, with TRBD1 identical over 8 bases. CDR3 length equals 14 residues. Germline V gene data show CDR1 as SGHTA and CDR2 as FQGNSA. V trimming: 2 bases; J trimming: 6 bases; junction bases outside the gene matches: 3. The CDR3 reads CASSLQGAPNEQFF. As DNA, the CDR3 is TGTGCCAGCAGCTTACAGGGGGCCCCCAATGAGCAGTTCTTC.

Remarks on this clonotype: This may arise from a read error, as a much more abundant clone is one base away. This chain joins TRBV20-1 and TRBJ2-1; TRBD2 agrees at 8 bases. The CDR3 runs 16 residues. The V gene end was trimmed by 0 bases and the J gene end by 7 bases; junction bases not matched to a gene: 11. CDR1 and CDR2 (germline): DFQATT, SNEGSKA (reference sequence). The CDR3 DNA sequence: TGCAGTGCTAGAGATTGGAGCGGGACTAGTGATAATGAGCAGTTCTTC. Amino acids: CSARDWSGTSDNEQFF.

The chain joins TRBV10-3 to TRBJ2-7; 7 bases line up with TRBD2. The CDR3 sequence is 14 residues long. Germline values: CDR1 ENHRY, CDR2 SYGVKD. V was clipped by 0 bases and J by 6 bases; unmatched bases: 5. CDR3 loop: CAISESASGGEQYF. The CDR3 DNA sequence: TGTGCCATCAGTGAGTCAGCTAGCGGTGGCGAGCAGTACTTC.